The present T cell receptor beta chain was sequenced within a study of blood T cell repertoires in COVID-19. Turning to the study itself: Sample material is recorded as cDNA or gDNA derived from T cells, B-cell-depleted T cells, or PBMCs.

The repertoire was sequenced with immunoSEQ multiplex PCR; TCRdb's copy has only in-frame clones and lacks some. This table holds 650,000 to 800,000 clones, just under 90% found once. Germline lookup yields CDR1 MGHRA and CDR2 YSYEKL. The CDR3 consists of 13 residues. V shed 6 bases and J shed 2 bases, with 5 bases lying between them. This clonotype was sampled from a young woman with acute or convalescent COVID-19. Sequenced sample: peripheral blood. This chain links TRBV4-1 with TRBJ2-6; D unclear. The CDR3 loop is CASRPTGANVLTF. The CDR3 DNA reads TGCGCCAGCAGGCCTACTGGGGCCAACGTCCTGACTTTC.